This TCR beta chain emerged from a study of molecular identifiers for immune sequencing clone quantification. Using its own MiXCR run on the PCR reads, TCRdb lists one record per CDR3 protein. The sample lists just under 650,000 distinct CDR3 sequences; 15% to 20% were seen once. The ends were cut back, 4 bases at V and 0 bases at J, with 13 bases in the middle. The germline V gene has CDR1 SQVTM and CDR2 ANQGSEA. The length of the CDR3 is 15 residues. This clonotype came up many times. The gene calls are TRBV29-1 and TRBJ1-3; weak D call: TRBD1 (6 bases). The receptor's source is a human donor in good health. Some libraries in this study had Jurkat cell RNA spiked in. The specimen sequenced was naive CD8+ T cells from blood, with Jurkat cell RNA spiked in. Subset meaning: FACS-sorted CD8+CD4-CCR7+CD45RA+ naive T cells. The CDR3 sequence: CSVAGAYDSGNTIYF. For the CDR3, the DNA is TGCAGCGTTGCAGGGGCTTACGACTCTGGAAACACCATATATTTT.